Each of the 20 T cell receptor beta chains below was sequenced from the same sample in a study of cytotoxic CD8 clonotypes in ibrutinib-treated CLL. This table comes from immunoSEQ multiplex PCR, and its TCRdb copy is limited to in-frame clones, with some not included. The table lists more than 70,000 clones, around 75% of them singletons. The source material was PBMCs, sampled after 12 months of ibrutinib treatment. These receptors all come from a human donor with chronic lymphocytic leukemia.

The chain is built from TRBV7-9 and TRBJ1-2; the D is unclear. Trimming took 7 bases from V and 4 from J, leaving 13 bases between them. Per the germline V gene, CDR1 is SEHNR and CDR2 is FQNEAQ (reference sequence). CDR3 length equals 13 residues. This CDR3 is CASTAVPGYGYTF. For the CDR3, the DNA is TGTGCCAGCACCGCGGTGCCGGGCTATGGCTACACCTTC.

This clone was observed a single time. The V and J genes are TRBV25-1 and TRBJ1-2; TRBD1 is a possible D gene (6 bases). The CDR3 has 17 amino acids. Trimming took off 8 bases at V and 1 base at J, with 23 bases between the two ends. Germline loops: CDR1 MGHDK, CDR2 SYGVNS. In DNA form, the CDR3 reads TGTGCCAGCTCTTCCCGGGGGGGGGCCAAGGGTAACTATGGCTACACCTTC. Translation gives CASSSRGGAKGNYGYTF.

V is TRBV18 and J is TRBJ1-5; a weak D match, TRBD1 (6 bases). Germline CDR1 is KGHSH and CDR2 is LQKENI. With 3 bases removed from V and 3 bases from J, the gap between germline ends came to 12 bases. The CDR3 spans 15 residues. The CDR3 DNA reads TGTGCCAGCTCACCGCCGGGACACCCCAATCAGCCCCAGCATTTT. This sequence encodes CASSPPGHPNQPQHF.

The CDR3 is CAISAGQGETQYF. The CDR3 DNA sequence: TGTGCCATCAGTGCGGGGCAGGGGGAGACCCAGTACTTC. The chain uses TRBV10-3 and TRBJ2-5; tentative D call: TRBD1 (6 bases). Trimming took off 4 bases at V and 5 bases at J, with 11 bases between the two ends. Germline V gene sequence: CDR1 ENHRY, CDR2 SYGVKD. The CDR3 extends over 13 amino acids.

The table lists this clone with a few counts. The rearrangement joins TRBV28 to TRBJ2-7, with D maybe TRBD1 (9 bases). V lost 3 bases and J 3 bases, leaving 27 bases between the germline ends. CDR1 and CDR2 (germline): MDHEN, SYDVKM. There are 19 residues in the CDR3. CDR3 in amino acids: CASSFLAGLTGTGFYEQYF. The CDR3 DNA reads as TGTGCCAGCAGTTTCTTAGCGGGGCTTACCGGGACAGGGTTCTACGAGCAGTACTTC.

The chain has TRBV5-5 and TRBJ1-2; TRBD1 aligns across 9 bases. The length of the CDR3 is 16 residues. With 0 bases clipped from V and 7 bases from J, the junction kept 10 bases outside the gene matches. Germline assignment: CDR1 SGHKS and CDR2 YYEKEE (reference sequence). This CDR3 is CASSLGTGVWVGGYTF. The CDR3 DNA is TGTGCCAGCAGCTTGGGGACAGGGGTCTGGGTTGGTGGCTACACCTTC.

The chain carries TRBV19 and TRBJ1-5; D might be TRBD1 (6 bases). CDR3 length: 14 residues. With 6 bases removed from V and 6 bases from J, the gap between germline ends came to 15 bases. The V gene's germline CDR1 is LNHDA and CDR2 SQIVND (reference sequence). This chain's CDR3 is CASSNLGGGQPQHF. CDR3 nucleotides: TGTGCCAGTAGCAACCTAGGGGGGGGTCAGCCCCAGCATTTT.

CDR3 sequence (DNA): TGTGCCAGCAGCTTGGACCGGGGGGCGACCCAAGAGACCCAGTACTTC. Protein sequence: CASSLDRGATQETQYF. The genes are TRBV5-4 and TRBJ2-5, with D possibly being TRBD2 (7 bases). CDR3 length: 16 amino acids. The germline V and J ends were trimmed by 0 bases and 1 base, with 13 bases remaining between them. Per germline, CDR1 SGHNT and CDR2 YYREEE (reference sequence).

The J gene is TRBJ1-2, the V gene TRBV18; D possibly corresponds to TRBD1 (6 bases). From germline, CDR1 is KGHSH and CDR2 LQKENI. CDR3 size: 15 residues. The ends were cut back, 3 bases at V and 7 bases at J, with 18 bases in the middle. For the CDR3, the DNA is TGTGCCAGCTCACCGAGCTTGGCAGGGGAACGTGGCTACACCTTC. It codes for CASSPSLAGERGYTF.

The chain employs TRBV5-1 and TRBJ2-3; D could derive from TRBD1 or TRBD2 (5 bases each). CDR1 and CDR2 (germline): SGHRS, YFSETQ. The germline V and J ends were trimmed by 5 bases and 1 base, with 11 bases remaining between them. This CDR3 is built from 14 residues. CDR3 sequence: CASRVGVGTDTQYF. The CDR3 region has the DNA TGCGCCAGCAGGGTGGGGGTCGGCACAGATACGCAGTATTTT. Full variable domain (remainder filled in from reference TRBV5-1 and TRBJ2-3): KAGVTQTPRYLIKTRGQQVTLSCSPISGHRSVSWYQQTPGQGLQFLFEYFSETQRNKGNFPGRFSGRQFSNSRSEMNVSTLELGDSALYLCASRVGVGTDTQYFGPGTRLTVL.

The gene calls are TRBV21-1 and TRBJ2-7; the table's D call of TRBD1 was not tested on the DNA. TRBV21-1 is designated a pseudogene. The CDR3 loop spans 15 amino acids. This CDR3 reads CASSKGPKPKGEQYF. CDR3 in DNA: TGTGCCAGCAGCAAGGGGCCCAAACCCAAGGGCGAGCAGTACTTC.

The chain uses TRBV11-3 and TRBJ2-7; 8 positions agree with TRBD2. The germline gives CDR1 SGHNT, CDR2 YENEEA. V was pared by 5 bases and J by 2 bases, with 2 bases of the junction left unmatched. The CDR3 totals 13 residues. CDR3 residues: CASSRGGAYEQYF. The CDR3 nucleotides read TGTGCCAGCAGCCGGGGGGGCGCCTACGAGCAGTACTTC.

The V gene is TRBV28, the J gene TRBJ2-5; D is tentatively TRBD1 or TRBD2 (5 bases each). Germline CDR1 reads MDHEN; CDR2 reads SYDVKM. The V gene lost 0 bases and the J gene lost 5 bases, with 16 bases spanning the gap. CDR3 size: 16 residues. CDR3 amino acids: CASSLWGPTGRETQYF. Here the CDR3 DNA reads TGTGCCAGCAGTTTATGGGGACCTACCGGCCGGGAGACCCAGTACTTC.

This chain's CDR3 is CASSPPPNTGELFF. CDR3 nucleotide sequence: TGTGCCAGCTCACCACCTCCTAACACCGGGGAGCTGTTTTTT. The chain combines TRBV18 with TRBJ2-2; unclear D gene. Germline CDR1 and CDR2: KGHSH and LQKENI. The CDR3 is made up of 14 amino acids. V was cut by 0 bases and J by 2 bases, with 4 bases left in between. The full variable domain, in which reference TRBV18 and TRBJ2-2 provide the parts outside the CDR3, is NAGVMQNPRHLVRRRGQEARLRCSPMKGHSHVYWYRQLPEEGLKFMVYLQKENIIDESGMPKERFSAEFPKEGPSILRIQQVVRGDSAAYFCASSPPPNTGELFFGEGSRLTVL.

This chain connects TRBV25-1 to TRBJ1-1; D unclear. The CDR3 covers 13 residues. Germline loops: CDR1 MGHDK, CDR2 SYGVNS. Trimming left V 1 base short and J 4 bases short, with 7 bases between. For the CDR3, the DNA is TGTGCCAGCAGTGAATGGGATAGCACTGAAGCTTTCTTT. Translation gives CASSEWDSTEAFF.

J is TRBJ2-6 and V is TRBV6-4; D perhaps matches TRBD1 (5 bases). Germline CDR1 MRHNA, CDR2 SNTAGT. The CDR3 loop spans 16 amino acids. V lost 2 bases and J 4 bases, leaving 12 bases between the germline ends. CDR3 coding DNA: TGTGCCAGCAGTGACGGCAGGGCTGGGGGGGCCAACGTCCTGACTTTC. Translated: CASSDGRAGGANVLTF.

The chain combines TRBV7-2 with TRBJ2-7, with 8 positions matching TRBD2. There are 14 residues in the CDR3. With V trimmed by 5 bases and J by 9 bases, 12 bases remained unmatched. The V gene's germline CDR1 is SGHTA and CDR2 FQGNSA. The CDR3 nucleotides are TGTGCCAGCAGCCCGGGGGTAGCGGGAATGGTGCAGTACTTC. Its translation: CASSPGVAGMVQYF.

The chain has TRBV11-2 and TRBJ2-5; TRBD1 agrees at 7 bases. Germline loops: CDR1 SGHAT, CDR2 FQNNGV. Trimming at V came to 3 bases and at J to 1 base, leaving 2 bases not matched to a gene. This CDR3 has 14 residues. The CDR3 loop is CASSFGQAQETQYF. CDR3 DNA sequence: TGTGCCAGCAGCTTCGGACAGGCCCAAGAGACCCAGTACTTC. Full variable domain (outside the CDR3, taken from reference TRBV11-2 and TRBJ2-5): EAGVAQSPRYKIIEKRQSVAFWCNPISGHATLYWYQQILGQGPKLLIQFQNNGVVDDSQLPKDRFSAERLKGVDSTLKIQPAKLEDSAVYLCASSFGQAQETQYFGPGTRLLVL.

This clone was detected ten times or more. The chain recombines TRBV15 with TRBJ1-2; D perhaps matches TRBD1 (5 bases). Trimming left V 0 bases short and J 1 base short, with 12 bases between. CDR1 and CDR2 from the germline V gene are LNHNV and YYDKDF (reference sequence). CDR3 length equals 16 residues. CDR3 nucleotide sequence: TGTGCCACCAGCAGAGATTTACGGGGCCTTAACTATGGCTACACCTTC. Translated, it gives CATSRDLRGLNYGYTF.

This clone was seen only a few times. At the DNA level, this CDR3 is encoded by other sequences in the same sample as well. The gene calls are TRBV19 and TRBJ1-1; no clear D. V dropped 5 bases and J dropped 0 bases, with 7 bases sitting between them. Germline CDR1 is LNHDA and CDR2 is SQIVND (reference sequence). This CDR3 comprises 13 residues. Here the CDR3 DNA reads TGTGCCAGTAGTTCGGGGTTGAACACTGAAGCTTTCTTT. This gives the protein CASSSGLNTEAFF.